This passage covers 2 T cell receptor beta chains from one sample sequenced in a study of T cells in localized non-small cell lung cancer. Generated by immunoSEQ multiplex PCR, the TCRdb table keeps only in-frame clones and is missing some. This sample has more than 10,000 clones, with approximately 88% found just once. Sequencing was performed on peripheral blood, taken before any cancer treatment. These receptors were obtained from a male donor at least 60 years old with stage I squamous cell lung carcinoma.

This clone occurred once. The gene calls are TRBV7-3 and TRBJ2-2; maybe TRBD1 (5 bases). The CDR3 runs 14 residues. The V gene's germline CDR1 is SGHTA and CDR2 FQGTGA. V lost 1 base and J 7 bases, leaving 10 bases between the germline ends. In nucleotides, the CDR3 is TGTGCCAGCAGCTTAATTTCCCAGGGCGGGGAGCTGTTTTTT. It encodes CASSLISQGGELFF. The full variable domain, with the rest looked up from reference TRBV7-3 and TRBJ2-2, is GAGVSQTPSNKVTEKGKYVELRCDPISGHTALYWYRQSLGQGPEFLIYFQGTGAADDSGLPNDRFFAVRPEGSVSTLKIQRTERGDSAVYLCASSLISQGGELFFGEGSRLTVL.

V and J are TRBV7-2 and TRBJ2-5, with TRBD1 matching over 7 bases. The junction had 3 bases not matched to a gene; V was cut back by 1 base and J by 1 base. The CDR3 has 15 residues. In germline, CDR1 is SGHTA, CDR2 FQGNSA. CDR3: CASSLVDRAQETQYF. CDR3 in DNA: TGTGCCAGCAGCTTAGTCGACAGGGCCCAAGAGACCCAGTACTTC.